This TCR beta chain appears in the sequencing data of a study of regulatory T cells in long-lasting Graves disease. Study findings and constraints: New patients shared about a thousand public clonotypes, fewer than the 2,741 shared by persistent patients.

Time point denoted: newly diagnosed GD, antithyroid drugs for less than 3 months. Following extraction of RNA from PBMCs, that RNA was used to make the TCR library. In building TCR beta libraries, iRepertoire HTBI primers were used together with Arm-PCR of CDR3 regions. TCRdb independently ran MiXCR on the multiplex PCR reads; one entry per CDR3 protein. The sample carries about 540,000 distinct CDR3 sequences, roughly 14% recorded once. Trimming took 8 bases from V and 2 from J, leaving 12 bases between them. The CDR3 runs to 14 residues. The germline V gene has CDR1 SNHLY and CDR2 FYNNEI. This clonotype was observed a few times. Its antigen is undetermined. The same specimen was also included in a second study, on T cells in Graves' hyperthyroidism and ophthalmopathy. As that report states: Patients counted as stable if ophthalmopathy did not develop within 18 months.

The chain carries TRBV2 and TRBJ2-2; a weak D match, TRBD2 (5 bases). The receptor comes from a man younger than 45 with Graves disease. The sample consisted of peripheral blood mononuclear cells (PBMCs), taken at new diagnosis, from a patient treated with antithyroid drugs. The CDR3 coding sequence is TGTGCCAGCTTGGAGGAGGTAAACACCGGGGAGCTGTTTTTT. Translating it yields CASLEEVNTGELFF.